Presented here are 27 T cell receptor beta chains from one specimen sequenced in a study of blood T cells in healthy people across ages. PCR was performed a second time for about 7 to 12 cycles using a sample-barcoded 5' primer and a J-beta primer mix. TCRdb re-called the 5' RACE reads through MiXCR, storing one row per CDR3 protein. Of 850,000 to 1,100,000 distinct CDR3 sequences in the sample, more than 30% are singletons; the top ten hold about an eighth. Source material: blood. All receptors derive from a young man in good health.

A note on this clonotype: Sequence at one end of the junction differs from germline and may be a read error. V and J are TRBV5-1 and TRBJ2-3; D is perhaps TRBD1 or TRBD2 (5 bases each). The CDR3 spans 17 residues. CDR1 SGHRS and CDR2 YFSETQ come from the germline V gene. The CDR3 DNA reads TGCGCCGGCAGCTTGGCCCCAGAGGGGCGCCTCACAGATACGCAGTATTTT. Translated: CAGSLAPEGRLTDTQYF.

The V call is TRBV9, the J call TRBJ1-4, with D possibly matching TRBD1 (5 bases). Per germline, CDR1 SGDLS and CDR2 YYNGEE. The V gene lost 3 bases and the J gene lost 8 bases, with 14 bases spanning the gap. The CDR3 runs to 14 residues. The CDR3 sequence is CASSERTSSEKLFF. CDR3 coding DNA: TGTGCCAGCAGCGAACGGACAAGCTCCGAAAAACTGTTTTTT.

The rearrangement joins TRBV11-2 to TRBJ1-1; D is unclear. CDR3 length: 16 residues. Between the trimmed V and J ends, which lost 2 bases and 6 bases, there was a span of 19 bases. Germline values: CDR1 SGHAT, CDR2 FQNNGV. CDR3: CASSLTYREASSEAFF. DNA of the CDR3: TGTGCCAGCAGCTTAACGTATCGGGAAGCTTCGTCTGAAGCTTTCTTT.

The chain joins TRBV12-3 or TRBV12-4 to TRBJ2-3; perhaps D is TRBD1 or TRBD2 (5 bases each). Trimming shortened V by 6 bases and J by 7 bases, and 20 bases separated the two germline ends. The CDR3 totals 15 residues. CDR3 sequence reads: CASSSDEGQLNTQYF. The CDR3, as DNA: TGTGCCAGCAGCTCCGACGAGGGGCAATTGAATACGCAGTATTTT.

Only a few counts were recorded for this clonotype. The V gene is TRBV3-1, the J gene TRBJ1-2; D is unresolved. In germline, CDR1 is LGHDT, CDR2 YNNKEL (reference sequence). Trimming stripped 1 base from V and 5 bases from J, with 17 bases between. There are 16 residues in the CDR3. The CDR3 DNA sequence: TGTGCCAGCAGCCAAGTTCATGGATCTGGAGGGTATGGCTACACCTTC. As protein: CASSQVHGSGGYGYTF.

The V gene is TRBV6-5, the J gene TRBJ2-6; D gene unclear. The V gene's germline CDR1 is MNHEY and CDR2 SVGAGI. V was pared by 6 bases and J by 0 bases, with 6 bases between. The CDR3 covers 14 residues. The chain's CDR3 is CASSVLSGANVLTF. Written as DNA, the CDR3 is TGTGCCAGCAGCGTCCTCTCTGGGGCCAACGTCCTGACTTTC.

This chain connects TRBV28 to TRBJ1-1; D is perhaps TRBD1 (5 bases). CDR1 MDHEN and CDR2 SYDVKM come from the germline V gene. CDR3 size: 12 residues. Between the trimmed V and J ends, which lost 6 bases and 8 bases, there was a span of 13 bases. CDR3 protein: CASSLRPGEAFF. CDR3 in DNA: TGTGCCAGCAGCTTACGGCCAGGGGAAGCTTTCTTT.

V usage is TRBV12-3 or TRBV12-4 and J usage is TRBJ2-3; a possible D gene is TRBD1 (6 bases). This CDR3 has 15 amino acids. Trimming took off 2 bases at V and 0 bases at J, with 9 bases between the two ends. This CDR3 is CASSLIGTSTDTQYF. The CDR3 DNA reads TGTGCCAGCAGTTTAATAGGGACAAGCACAGATACGCAGTATTTT.

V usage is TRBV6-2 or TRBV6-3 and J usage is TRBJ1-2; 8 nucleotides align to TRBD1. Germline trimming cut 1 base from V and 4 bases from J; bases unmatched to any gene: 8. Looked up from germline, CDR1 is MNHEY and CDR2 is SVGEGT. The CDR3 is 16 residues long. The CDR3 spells CASSYLQQGTGYGYTF. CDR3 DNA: TGTGCCAGCAGTTACTTACAACAGGGGACAGGCTATGGCTACACCTTC.

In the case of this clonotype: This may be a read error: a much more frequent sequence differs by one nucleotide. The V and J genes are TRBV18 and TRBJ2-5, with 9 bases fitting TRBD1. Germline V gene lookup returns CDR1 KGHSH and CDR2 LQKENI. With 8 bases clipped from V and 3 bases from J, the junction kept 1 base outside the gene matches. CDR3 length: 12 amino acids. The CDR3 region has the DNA TGTGCCAGCCGGGACAGGGAAGAGACCCAGTACTTC. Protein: CASRDREETQYF.

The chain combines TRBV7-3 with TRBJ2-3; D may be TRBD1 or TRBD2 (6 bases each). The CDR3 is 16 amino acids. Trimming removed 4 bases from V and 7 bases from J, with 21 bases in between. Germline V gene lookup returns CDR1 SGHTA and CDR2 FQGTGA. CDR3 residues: CASSSRGAPASHTQYF. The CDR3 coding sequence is TGTGCCAGCAGCTCAAGGGGGGCACCGGCATCCCATACGCAGTATTTT.

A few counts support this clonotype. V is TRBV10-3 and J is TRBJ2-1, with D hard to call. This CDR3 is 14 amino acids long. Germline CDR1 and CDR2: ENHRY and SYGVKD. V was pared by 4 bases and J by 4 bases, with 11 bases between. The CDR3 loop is CAISAVRLYNEQFF. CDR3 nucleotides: TGTGCCATCAGTGCGGTACGGCTGTACAATGAGCAGTTCTTC.

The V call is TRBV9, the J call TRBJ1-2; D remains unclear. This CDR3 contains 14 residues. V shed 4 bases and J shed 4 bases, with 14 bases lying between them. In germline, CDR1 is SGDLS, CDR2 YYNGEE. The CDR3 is CASSLPQSTYGYTF. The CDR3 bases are TGTGCCAGCAGCCTCCCACAGTCCACCTATGGCTACACCTTC.

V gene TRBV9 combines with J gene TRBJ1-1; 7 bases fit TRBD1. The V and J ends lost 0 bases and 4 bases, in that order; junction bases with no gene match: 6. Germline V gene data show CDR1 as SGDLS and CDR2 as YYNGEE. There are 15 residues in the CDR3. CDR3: CASSVVGQWGTEAFF. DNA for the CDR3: TGTGCCAGCAGCGTAGTGGGACAGTGGGGCACTGAAGCTTTCTTT. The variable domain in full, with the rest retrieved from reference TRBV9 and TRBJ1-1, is DSGVTQTPKHLITATGQRVTLRCSPRSGDLSVYWYQQSLDQGLQFLIQYYNGEERAKGNILERFSAQQFPDLHSELNLSSLELGDSALYFCASSVVGQWGTEAFFGQGTRLTVV.

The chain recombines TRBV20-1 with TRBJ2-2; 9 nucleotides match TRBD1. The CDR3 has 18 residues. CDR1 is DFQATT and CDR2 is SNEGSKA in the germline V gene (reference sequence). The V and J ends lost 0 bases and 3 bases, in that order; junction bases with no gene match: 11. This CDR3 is CSARDRVWGQGDTGELFF. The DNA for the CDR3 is TGCAGTGCTAGAGATCGGGTCTGGGGACAGGGCGACACCGGGGAGCTGTTTTTT.

Written as DNA, the CDR3 is TGTGCCAGCAGTGAGGGGGGGCCAGCAGGGGTATACGAGCAGTACTTC. Translating gives CASSEGGPAGVYEQYF. J is TRBJ2-7 and V is TRBV6-1; a weak D match, TRBD2 (7 bases). V lost 3 bases, J lost 4 bases, and 19 bases lay in between. Germline loops: CDR1 MNHNS, CDR2 SASEGT. CDR3 length equals 16 residues.

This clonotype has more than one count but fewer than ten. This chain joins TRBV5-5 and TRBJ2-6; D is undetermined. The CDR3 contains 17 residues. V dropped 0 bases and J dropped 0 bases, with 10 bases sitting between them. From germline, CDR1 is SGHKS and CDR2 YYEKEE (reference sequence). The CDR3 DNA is TGTGCCAGCAGCTTGGAATTTCGGGCCTCTGGGGCCAACGTCCTGACTTTC. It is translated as CASSLEFRASGANVLTF. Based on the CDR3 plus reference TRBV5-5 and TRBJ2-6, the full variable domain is DAGVTQSPTHLIKTRGQQVTLRCSPISGHKSVSWYQQVLGQGPQFIFQYYEKEERGRGNFPDRFSARQFPNYSSELNVNALLLGDSALYLCASSLEFRASGANVLTFGAGSRLTVL.

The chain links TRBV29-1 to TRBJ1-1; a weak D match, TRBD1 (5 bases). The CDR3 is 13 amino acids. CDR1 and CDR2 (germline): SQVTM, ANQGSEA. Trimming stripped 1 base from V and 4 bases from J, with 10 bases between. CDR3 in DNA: TGCAGCGTTGAAGGGGGCCGGTCCACTGAAGCTTTCTTT. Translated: CSVEGGRSTEAFF.

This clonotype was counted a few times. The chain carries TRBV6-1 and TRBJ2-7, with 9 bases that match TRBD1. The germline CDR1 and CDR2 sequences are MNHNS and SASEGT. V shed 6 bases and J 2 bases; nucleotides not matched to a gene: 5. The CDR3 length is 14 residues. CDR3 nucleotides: TGTGCCAGCAGCCGACAGGGGGTCACCTACGAGCAGTACTTC. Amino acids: CASSRQGVTYEQYF.

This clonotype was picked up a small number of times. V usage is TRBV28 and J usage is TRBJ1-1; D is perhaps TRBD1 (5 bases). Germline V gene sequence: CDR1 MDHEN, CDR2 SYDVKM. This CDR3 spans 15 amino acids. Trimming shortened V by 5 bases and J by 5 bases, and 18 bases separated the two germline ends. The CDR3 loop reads CASSRPQVVGTEAFF. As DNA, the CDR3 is TGTGCCAGCAGTCGCCCACAGGTCGTAGGGACTGAAGCTTTCTTT.

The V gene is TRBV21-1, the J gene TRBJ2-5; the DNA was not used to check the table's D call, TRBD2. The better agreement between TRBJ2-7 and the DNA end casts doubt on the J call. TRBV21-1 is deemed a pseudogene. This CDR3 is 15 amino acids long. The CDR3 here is CASSTRLAVDYEQYF. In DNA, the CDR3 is TGTGCCAGCAGCACACGACTCGCGGTAGACTACGAGCAGTACTTC.

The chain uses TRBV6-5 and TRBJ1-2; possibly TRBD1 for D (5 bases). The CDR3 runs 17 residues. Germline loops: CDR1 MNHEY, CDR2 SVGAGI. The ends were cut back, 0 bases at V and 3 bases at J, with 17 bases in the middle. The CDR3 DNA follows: TGTGCCAGCAGTTACTCGATCCTCAGGGACGGGCACTATGGCTACACCTTC. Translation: CASSYSILRDGHYGYTF.

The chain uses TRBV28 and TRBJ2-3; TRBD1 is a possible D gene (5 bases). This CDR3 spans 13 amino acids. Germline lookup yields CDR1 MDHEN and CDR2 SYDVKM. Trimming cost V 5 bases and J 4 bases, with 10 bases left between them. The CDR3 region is CASSATAADTQYF. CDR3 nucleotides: TGTGCCAGCAGTGCGACAGCCGCAGATACGCAGTATTTT.

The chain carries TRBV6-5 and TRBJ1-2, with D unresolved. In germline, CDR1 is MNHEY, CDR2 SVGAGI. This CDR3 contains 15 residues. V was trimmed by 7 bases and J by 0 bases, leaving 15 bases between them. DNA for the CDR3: TGTGCCAGCATTTCCCCCGGGGAACCTAACTATGGCTACACCTTC. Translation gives CASISPGEPNYGYTF.

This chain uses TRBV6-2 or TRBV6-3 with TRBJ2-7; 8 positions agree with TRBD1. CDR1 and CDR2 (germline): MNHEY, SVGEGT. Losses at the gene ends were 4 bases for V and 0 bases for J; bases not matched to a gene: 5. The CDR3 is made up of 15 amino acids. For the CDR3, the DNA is TGTGCCAGCAGTTCGGTTACAGGGGGCTCCTACGAGCAGTACTTC. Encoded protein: CASSSVTGGSYEQYF.

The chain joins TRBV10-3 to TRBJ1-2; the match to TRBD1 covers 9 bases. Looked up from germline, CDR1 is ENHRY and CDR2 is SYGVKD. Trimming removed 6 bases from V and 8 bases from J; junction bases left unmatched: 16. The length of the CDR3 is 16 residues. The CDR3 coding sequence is TGTGCCATCAGCCCGCGTGGGACAGGGCAGGAGCAAGGCTACACCTTC. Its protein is CAISPRGTGQEQGYTF.

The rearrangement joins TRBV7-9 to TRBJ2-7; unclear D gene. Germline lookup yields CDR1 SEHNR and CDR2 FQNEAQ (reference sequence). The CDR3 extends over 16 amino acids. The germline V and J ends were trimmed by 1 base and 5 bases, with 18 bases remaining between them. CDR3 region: CASSLDESGRNHEQYF. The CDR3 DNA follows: TGTGCCAGCAGCTTAGATGAATCAGGCCGGAACCACGAGCAGTACTTC.